A single sample gave rise to the 8 T cell receptor beta chains below, sequenced in a study of blood T cell repertoires in COVID-19. Here immunoSEQ multiplex PCR was the method, and the copy in TCRdb shows in-frame clones only, minus some. The sample records roughly 35,000 clones, 85% to 90% being singletons. The sample consisted of peripheral blood. The origin of the receptors is a man in his sixties or seventies with acute or convalescent COVID-19.

This chain joins TRBV5-5 and TRBJ2-5; 7 nucleotides line up with TRBD1. The CDR3 is 15 amino acids. Germline V gives CDR1 SGHKS, CDR2 YYEKEE (reference sequence). The V gene end was trimmed by 2 bases and the J gene end by 2 bases; junction bases not matched to a gene: 6. The CDR3 sequence: CASSFRGLVQETQYF. CDR3 sequence (DNA): TGTGCCAGCAGCTTCAGGGGGTTAGTACAAGAGACCCAGTACTTC.

The chain has TRBV11-2 and TRBJ1-3; D not certain. Trimming removed 4 bases from V and 0 bases from J, with 10 bases in between. Germline V gene lookup returns CDR1 SGHAT and CDR2 FQNNGV. The CDR3 spans 15 residues. Here the CDR3 DNA reads TGTGCCAGCAGCTCATCAGGAGGCTCTGGAAACACCATATATTTT. Its protein product is CASSSSGGSGNTIYF.

This clone was recorded once. The chain employs TRBV9 and TRBJ1-6, with TRBD1 matching over 7 bases. The CDR3 runs to 13 residues. Germline V gives CDR1 SGDLS, CDR2 YYNGEE. Unmatched junction bases numbered 8, after V lost 4 bases and J lost 13 bases. In nucleotides, the CDR3 is TGTGCCAGCAGCTCAACGGACAGGCAGCCCCTCCACTTT. Amino acids: CASSSTDRQPLHF.

V and J are TRBV28 and TRBJ1-1, with D maybe TRBD1 (5 bases). In germline, CDR1 is MDHEN, CDR2 SYDVKM. The CDR3 covers 14 residues. Trimming took off 5 bases at V and 7 bases at J, with 17 bases between the two ends. CDR3 in DNA: TGTGCCAGCAGTCCCCCCGGGACTCGCCATGAAGCTTTCTTT. Its translation is CASSPPGTRHEAFF.

The rearrangement joins TRBV12-3 or TRBV12-4 to TRBJ2-7; possibly TRBD2 for D (6 bases). This CDR3 has 11 residues. V lost 5 bases and J lost 7, with 9 bases in between. The chain's CDR3 is CASSLGGEQYF. CDR3 DNA sequence: TGTGCCAGCAGTCTGGGAGGAGAGCAGTACTTC.

A single count supports this clone. The J gene is TRBJ1-2, the V gene TRBV19; the D gene is possibly TRBD1 (6 bases). Looked up from germline, CDR1 is LNHDA and CDR2 is SQIVND (reference sequence). The V end lost 4 bases, the J end lost 5 bases, and 8 bases lay between the germline ends. This CDR3 region has 12 residues. The CDR3 DNA sequence: TGTGCCAGTAGTAGGACAGATTATGGCTACACCTTC. It specifies CASSRTDYGYTF. Full variable domain (missing parts from reference TRBV19 and TRBJ1-2): DGGITQSPKYLFRKEGQNVTLSCEQNLNHDAMYWYRQDPGQGLRLIYYSQIVNDFQKGDIAEGYSVSREKKESFPLTVTSAQKNPTAFYLCASSRTDYGYTFGSGTRLTVV.

J is TRBJ1-1 and V is TRBV9; D unresolved. The germline V gene has CDR1 SGDLS and CDR2 YYNGEE. This CDR3 spans 13 amino acids. The V and J ends lost 3 bases and 4 bases respectively, with 10 bases between them. This chain's CDR3 is CASSDGGGTEAFF. CDR3 sequence (DNA): TGTGCCAGCAGCGACGGCGGCGGCACTGAAGCTTTCTTT.

The chain couples TRBV9 to TRBJ2-1; D perhaps matches TRBD2 (5 bases). The CDR3 covers 14 residues. V shed 0 bases and J shed 4 bases, with 8 bases lying between them. CDR1 SGDLS and CDR2 YYNGEE come from the germline V gene. The CDR3 DNA reads TGTGCCAGCAGCGTAGCCAGCGGATACAATGAGCAGTTCTTC. It specifies CASSVASGYNEQFF.